This T cell receptor beta chain derives from a study of blood T cell repertoires in COVID-19. This CDR3 contains 15 residues. Germline assignment: CDR1 GTSNPN and CDR2 SVGIG (reference sequence). The V and J ends lost 3 bases and 5 bases, in that order; junction bases with no gene match: 8. This clone was picked up a small number of times. Libraries were prepared by immunoSEQ multiplex PCR; TCRdb keeps only in-frame clonotypes and omits some of them. The sample carries roughly 64,000 clones, just over 85% recorded once. The genes are TRBV30 and TRBJ2-5; 11 positions agree with TRBD2. Sequenced sample: peripheral blood. The sequence derives from a man in his forties or fifties with active COVID-19. The DNA of the CDR3 is TGTGCCTGGAGCACATCGGCTAGCGGGAGGGAGACCCAGTACTTC. It is translated as CAWSTSASGRETQYF. The full variable domain, with the rest looked up from reference TRBV30 and TRBJ2-5, is SQTIHQWPATLVQPVGSPLSLECTVEGTSNPNLYWYRQAAGRGLQLLFYSVGIGQISSEVPQNLSASRPQDRQFILSSKKLLLSDSGFYLCAWSTSASGRETQYFGPGTRLLVL.